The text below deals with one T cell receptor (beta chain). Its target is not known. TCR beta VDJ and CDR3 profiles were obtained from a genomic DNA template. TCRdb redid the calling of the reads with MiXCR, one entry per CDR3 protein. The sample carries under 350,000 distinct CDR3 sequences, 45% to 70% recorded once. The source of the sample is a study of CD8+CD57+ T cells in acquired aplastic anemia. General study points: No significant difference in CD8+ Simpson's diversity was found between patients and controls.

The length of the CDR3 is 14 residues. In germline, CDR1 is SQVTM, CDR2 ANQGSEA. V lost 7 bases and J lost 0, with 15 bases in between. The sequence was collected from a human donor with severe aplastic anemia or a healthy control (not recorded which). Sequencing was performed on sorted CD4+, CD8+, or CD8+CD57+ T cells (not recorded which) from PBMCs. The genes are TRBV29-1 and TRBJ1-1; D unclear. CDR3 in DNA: TGCAGCGCCAGCAGTTACAAGGTGAACACTGAAGCTTTCTTT. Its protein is CSASSYKVNTEAFF.